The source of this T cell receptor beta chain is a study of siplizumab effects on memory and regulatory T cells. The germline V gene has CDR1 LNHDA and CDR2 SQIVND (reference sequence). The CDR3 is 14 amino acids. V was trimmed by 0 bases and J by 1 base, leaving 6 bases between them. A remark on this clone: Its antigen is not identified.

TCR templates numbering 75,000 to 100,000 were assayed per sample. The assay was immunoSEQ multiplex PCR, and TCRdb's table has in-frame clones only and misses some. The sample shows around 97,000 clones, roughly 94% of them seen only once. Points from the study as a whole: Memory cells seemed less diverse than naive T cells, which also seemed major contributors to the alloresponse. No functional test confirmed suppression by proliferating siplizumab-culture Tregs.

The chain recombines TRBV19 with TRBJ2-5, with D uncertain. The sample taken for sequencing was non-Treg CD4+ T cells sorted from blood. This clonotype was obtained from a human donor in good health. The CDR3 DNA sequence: TGTGCCAGTAGTATAGAGACTGGCCAAGAGACCCAGTACTTC. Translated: CASSIETGQETQYF.